These T cell receptor beta chains were read from a single sample in a study of T-cell reconstitution after alpha-beta-depleted transplantation in children. TCRdb re-derived calls from the PCR reads in MiXCR, one entry per CDR3 protein. The sample comprises some 290,000 distinct CDR3 sequences, 23% of which are singletons, and approximately 9.9% rests with the top ten. This specimen consisted of PBMCs, mostly from graft donor cells, obtained 180 days after TCRalphabeta/CD19-depleted stem cell transplant. These receptors were taken from a male patient between 10 and 17 years old who had a stem cell transplant for acute lymphoblastic leukemia, so the T cells may come from the graft donor. The CDR3 runs from the conserved cysteine through the conserved F or W. The D gene is left open where the match is weak. Clone size is not always given. Where it is, it says once, few, many or a class for expanded clones.

TRBJ1-6 TRBV18 few . TGTGCCAGCTCACCTCAGACGGGGGATTCACCCCTCCACTTT CASSPQTGDSPLHF
TRBJ2-5 TRBV5-1 . . TGCGCCAGCAGCTTGGGTGCTCAGGGTGGAGAGACCCAGTACTTC CASSLGAQGGETQYF
TRBJ1-1 TRBV24-1 few TRBD1 TGTGCCACCAGAAATTCTGGACAGGGGAACACTGAAGCTTTCTTT CATRNSGQGNTEAFF
TRBJ1-5 TRBV20-1 . . TGCAGTGCTAGGAAGGGGGTCCAGCCCCAGCATTTT CSARKGVQPQHF
TRBJ2-1 TRBV7-3 . . TGTGCCAGCAGCTTAACAGGGCTGGAACGGTCCTACAATGAGCAGTTCTTC CASSLTGLERSYNEQFF
TRBJ2-7 TRBV7-9 many TRBD1 TGCGCCAGCAGCCCCAGGGGGTACGAGCAGTACTTC CASSPRGYEQYF
TRBJ1-1 TRBV7-2 . . TGTGCCAGCGTCCTCTCCGGGCAGATGAACACTGAAGCTTTCTTT CASVLSGQMNTEAFF
TRBJ2-5 TRBV7-3 few TRBD2 TGTGCCAGCAACTCGGGACTATCCAGCCAAGAGACCCAGTACTTC CASNSGLSSQETQYF
TRBJ1-2 TRBV7-6 . TRBD1 TGTGCCAGCAGCTTAGTACCGGGACAGGTCATCTACACCTTC CASSLVPGQVIYTF
TRBJ2-7 TRBV21-1 few . TGTGCCAGCAGCATACGACAGGGAGGCTCTACGGAGCAGTACTTC CASSIRQGGSTEQYF
TRBJ2-7 TRBV5-1 few . TGCGCCAGCAGCCGGGACTTATCCTACGAGCAGTACTTC CASSRDLSYEQYF
TRBJ2-5 TRBV27 many . TGCGCCAGCAGCTTGTTGGGAAGAGAGACCCAGTACTTC CASSLLGRETQYF
TRBJ2-5 TRBV7-3 . . TGTGCCAGCAGCTTAATGATAAGGGTTTTCCAAGAGACCCAGTACTTC CASSLMIRVFQETQYF
TRBJ2-5 TRBV5-1 . TRBD1 TGCGCCAGCAGCTTCCCCAGGGGGCGAGGAGAGACCCAGTACTTC CASSFPRGRGETQYF
TRBJ2-1 TRBV9 few . TGTGCCAGCAGCCCCAGCCCCAATGAGCAGTTCTTC CASSPSPNEQFF
TRBJ1-2 TRBV27 . . TGTGCCAGCAGTCCTTGTGAACCACTATTCTATGGCTACACCTTC CASSPCEPLFYGYTF
TRBJ1-4 TRBV4-2 . . TGTGCCAGCAGCCAAGATGACGGGAATGAAAAACTGTTTTTT CASSQDDGNEKLFF
TRBJ2-3 TRBV27 few . TGTGCCAGCAGTTTCGGCAGGCTGAGCACAGATACGCAGTATTTT CASSFGRLSTDTQYF
TRBJ2-4 TRBV5-1 few . TGCGCCAGCAGCTCGACTGACATTCAGTACTTC CASSSTDIQYF
TRBJ2-1 TRBV6-6 once . TGTGCCAGCAGTCATGGGACCATCGGGCCGTTCTTC CASSHGTIGPFF
TRBJ2-2 TRBV9 few TRBD2 TGTGCCAGCAGCGTACCTCCGGGACTAGCGGCCCTTAACACCGGGGAGCTGTTTTTT CASSVPPGLAALNTGELFF
TRBJ1-4 TRBV5-1 few . TGCGCCAGCAGCTTGTTCAGGGGACCTAATGAAAAACTGTTTTTT CASSLFRGPNEKLFF
TRBJ2-1 TRBV20-1 . . TGCAGTGCTAGAGATGAGGCCCTTTACAATGAGCAGTTCTTC CSARDEALYNEQFF
TRBJ2-5 TRBV5-1 few . TGCGCCAGCAGCTTGGTGGCCAGCCAGCGGGAGACCCAGTACTTC CASSLVASQRETQYF
TRBJ2-7 TRBV5-1 few . TGCGCCAGCAGCCCGTCAGGGGTAACCTACGAGCAGTACTTC CASSPSGVTYEQYF
TRBJ2-5 TRBV2 . TRBD1 TGTGCCAGCAGTGATCCCCCACGACAGGGACGGACCCAGTACTTC CASSDPPRQGRTQYF
TRBJ2-3 TRBV13 few . TGTGCCAGCGGAACTCCCTGGGGTAGCCTGTCGGATACGCAGTATTTT CASGTPWGSLSDTQYF
TRBJ2-5 TRBV5-1 few . TGCGCCAGCAGCTTGAGCCAGGAGGAGACCCAGTACTTC CASSLSQEETQYF
TRBJ2-5 TRBV5-1 . . TGCGCCAGCAGCCTCCAGGGGTGGGGGTCGGAGACCCAGTACTTC CASSLQGWGSETQYF
TRBJ1-4 TRBV4-1 . TRBD1 TGCGCCAGCAGCCACGGGCTGGCAGGGGGCGAGGTAGGACTGTTTTTT CASSHGLAGGEVGLFF